This T cell receptor beta chain was obtained from a study of T cells expressing NK-cell markers. About the research overall: Sorted CD3+CD56+NKG2C+, CD3+CD56+NKG2C- and CD3+CD56-NKG2C+ T cells supplied TCR beta repertoires.

Study-wide results and limits: Researchers report these clonotypes also headed the CD3+CD56-NKG2C+ fraction in a few donors.

For TCR beta, cDNA was produced by 5'RACE template switching with UMIs. TCRdb reprocessed the 5' RACE reads, keeping one entry per CDR3 protein, no DNA. Recorded for this sample: 400,000 to 500,000 distinct CDR3 sequences. About this clonotype itself: The antigen is unknown.

The CDR3 extends over 12 amino acids. CDR1 is MNHEY and CDR2 is SVGEGT in the germline V gene. This receptor was obtained from a woman between 18 and 70 years old in good health. Sequencing was done on a sample of blood T cells: a sorted CD56 or NKG2C T cell subset, CD4+ or CD8+ T cells, or bulk PBMC T cells (not recorded which). V usage is TRBV6-2 or TRBV6-3 and J usage is TRBJ1-5; TCRdb reports TRBD1, a call that lacks DNA to check it against. CDR3: CASNRSPGPQHF.